Presented here are 16 T cell receptor beta chains from one specimen sequenced in a study of T-cell reconstitution after alpha-beta-depleted transplantation in children. The TCRbeta library was prepared with unique molecular identifiers. One entry per CDR3 protein results from TCRdb running MiXCR on the PCR reads. The repertoire holds tens of thousands of distinct CDR3 sequences, with around 56% as singletons. Sequences were derived from peripheral blood, sampled before TCRalphabeta/CD19-depleted stem cell transplant. The origin of the receptors is a boy younger than two with SCID, due to receive a stem cell transplant.

V gene TRBV12-5 combines with J gene TRBJ2-7; TRBD1 matches at 8 bases. Trimming at V came to 0 bases and at J to 5 bases, leaving 9 bases not matched to a gene. Germline V gene sequence: CDR1 LGHNT, CDR2 FRNRAP. The CDR3 length is 16 residues. CDR3 protein: CASGLVSDRDANEQYF. In nucleotides, the CDR3 is TGTGCTAGTGGTTTGGTGTCGGACAGGGACGCCAACGAGCAGTACTTC.

This rearrangement joins TRBV27 to TRBJ2-3, with TRBD1 matching over 8 bases. V shed 6 bases, J shed 0 bases, and the junction held 2 bases outside the gene matches. Germline-derived CDR1 and CDR2 are MNHEY and SMNVEV (reference sequence). This CDR3 spans 14 amino acids. The DNA of the CDR3 is TGTGCCAGCAGGGACAGGGATAGCACAGATACGCAGTATTTT. It encodes CASRDRDSTDTQYF.

This clonotype was seen more than once but under ten times. The chain has TRBV7-8 and TRBJ2-7, with D possibly being TRBD1 or TRBD2 (5 bases each). There are 11 residues in the CDR3. Trimming shortened V by 5 bases and J by 8 bases, and 10 bases separated the two germline ends. Looked up from germline, CDR1 is SGHVS and CDR2 is FQNEAQ. The CDR3 DNA is TGTGCCAGCAGCCCAGAGGGGAAGCAGTACTTC. Protein: CASSPEGKQYF.

This sequence joins TRBV3-1 and TRBJ1-2; 7 positions match TRBD1. This CDR3 region has 16 residues. Germline lookup yields CDR1 LGHDT and CDR2 YNNKEL (reference sequence). V lost 0 bases and J lost 2; bases outside the gene matches: 6. CDR3 region: CASSQDWGTANYGYTF. CDR3 bases: TGTGCCAGCAGCCAAGATTGGGGGACAGCCAACTATGGCTACACCTTC.

Only a few counts were recorded for this clonotype. The chain carries TRBV6-4 and TRBJ2-3; TRBD2 matches 7 bases. The CDR3 loop spans 16 amino acids. Per the germline V gene, CDR1 is MRHNA and CDR2 is SNTAGT. With 2 bases clipped from V and 4 bases from J, the junction kept 9 bases outside the gene matches. The CDR3 is CASSDESGGGADTQYF. The CDR3 DNA reads TGTGCCAGCAGTGACGAGTCAGGTGGGGGGGCAGATACGCAGTATTTT.

The chain links TRBV4-3 to TRBJ1-6; TRBD1 aligns across 8 bases. With 4 bases clipped from V and 9 bases from J, the junction kept 8 bases outside the gene matches. The CDR3 is made up of 15 amino acids. The germline V gene has CDR1 LGHNA and CDR2 YSLEER. The chain's CDR3 is CASSPSGDRGSPLHF. The CDR3 coding sequence is TGCGCCAGCAGCCCGTCAGGAGACAGGGGTTCACCCCTCCACTTT.

This clonotype was counted a few times. This chain joins TRBV12-3 or TRBV12-4 and TRBJ2-5, with TRBD1 matching over 8 bases. J was trimmed by 2 bases and V by 7 bases; bases with no gene match: 3. CDR3 length: 13 amino acids. Written as DNA, the CDR3 is TGTGCCAGCACTCGGACAGGGCAAGAGACCCAGTACTTC. Its translation is CASTRTGQETQYF.

This clonotype is a singleton in its sample. The chain combines TRBV29-1 with TRBJ2-3, with unresolved D. In germline, CDR1 is SQVTM, CDR2 ANQGSEA. V lost 3 bases, J lost 0 bases, and 7 bases lay in between. CDR3 length: 13 residues. CDR3 residues: CSVEVGSTDTQYF. The DNA for the CDR3 is TGCAGCGTTGAGGTGGGCAGCACAGATACGCAGTATTTT.

The genes are TRBV4-3 and TRBJ1-1, with a tentative D call TRBD1 (6 bases). V dropped 3 bases and J dropped 8 bases, with 10 bases sitting between them. The CDR3 consists of 12 residues. Per germline, CDR1 LGHNA and CDR2 YSLEER. CDR3: CASSQGGLEAFF. In DNA form, the CDR3 reads TGCGCCAGCAGCCAGGGGGGCCTCGAAGCTTTCTTT.

The rearrangement uses TRBV5-5 and TRBJ2-5; either TRBD1 or TRBD2 may fit D (5 bases each). Trimming cost V 3 bases and J 5 bases, with 14 bases left between them. The CDR3 extends over 14 amino acids. Germline-derived CDR1 and CDR2 are SGHKS and YYEKEE (reference sequence). The CDR3 loop reads CASSWGPEGETQYF. CDR3 bases: TGTGCCAGCAGCTGGGGACCTGAGGGCGAGACCCAGTACTTC.

The chain links TRBV20-1 to TRBJ2-5; D possibly corresponds to TRBD1 (6 bases). Germline CDR1 reads DFQATT; CDR2 reads SNEGSKA (reference sequence). Between the trimmed V and J ends, which lost 6 bases and 0 bases, there was a span of 8 bases. The CDR3 totals 12 residues. This CDR3 is CSAGQYQETQYF. The CDR3 nucleotides read TGCAGTGCCGGACAGTACCAAGAGACCCAGTACTTC.

The chain recombines TRBV11-2 with TRBJ1-1, with TRBD1 matching over 9 bases. CDR1 is SGHAT and CDR2 is FQNNGV in the germline V gene. CDR3 length equals 13 residues. V lost 4 bases, J lost 6 bases, and 3 bases stayed unmatched. For the CDR3, the DNA is TGTGCCAGCAGCTCAACAGGGGGCCCTGAAGCTTTCTTT. Protein product: CASSSTGGPEAFF.

This chain joins TRBV4-1 and TRBJ1-4; D not resolved. Per the germline V gene, CDR1 is MGHRA and CDR2 is YSYEKL. The CDR3 is made up of 14 amino acids. V lost 4 bases and J lost 8, with 14 bases in between. This chain's CDR3 is CASSPGTRGEKLFF. As DNA, the CDR3 is TGCGCCAGCAGCCCAGGTACTCGAGGGGAAAAACTGTTTTTT.

This clonotype was seen only once. V gene TRBV5-5 combines with J gene TRBJ2-7, with 7 nucleotides matching TRBD1. This CDR3 comprises 15 residues. CDR1 SGHKS and CDR2 YYEKEE come from the germline V gene (reference sequence). V was pared by 4 bases and J by 1 base, with 8 bases of the junction left unmatched. The CDR3 sequence is CASSPMGQWSYEQYF. The CDR3 DNA sequence: TGTGCCAGCAGCCCTATGGGACAGTGGTCCTACGAGCAGTACTTC.

This clonotype was seen more than once but under ten times. This chain links TRBV9 with TRBJ2-2; 7 bases agree with TRBD2. The length of the CDR3 is 17 residues. Germline V lookup: CDR1 SGDLS, CDR2 YYNGEE. The ends lost 0 bases at V and 1 base at J; junction bases unmatched: 6. CDR3 protein: CASSVATWGGNTGELFF. The CDR3 DNA is TGTGCCAGCAGCGTAGCTACGTGGGGGGGGAACACCGGGGAGCTGTTTTTT.

The V gene is TRBV4-1, the J gene TRBJ2-2, with D possibly being TRBD1 (5 bases). Germline CDR1 reads MGHRA; CDR2 reads YSYEKL. Trimming took 1 base from V and 1 from J, leaving 7 bases between them. The CDR3 has 15 amino acids. The CDR3 region is CASSQGTRNTGELFF. The CDR3 coding sequence is TGCGCCAGCAGCCAAGGGACAAGGAACACCGGGGAGCTGTTTTTT.